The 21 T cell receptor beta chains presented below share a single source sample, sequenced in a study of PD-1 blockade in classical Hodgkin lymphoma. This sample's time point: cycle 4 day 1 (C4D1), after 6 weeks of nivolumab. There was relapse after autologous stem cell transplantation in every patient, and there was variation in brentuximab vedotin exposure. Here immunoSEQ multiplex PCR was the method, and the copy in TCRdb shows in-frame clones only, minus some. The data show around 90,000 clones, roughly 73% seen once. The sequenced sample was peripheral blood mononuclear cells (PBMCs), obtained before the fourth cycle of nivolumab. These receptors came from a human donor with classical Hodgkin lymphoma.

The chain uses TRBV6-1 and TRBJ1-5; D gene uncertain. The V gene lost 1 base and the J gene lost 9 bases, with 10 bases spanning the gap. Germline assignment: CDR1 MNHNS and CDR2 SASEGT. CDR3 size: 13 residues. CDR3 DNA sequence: TGTGCCAGCAGTGAAGGGACGGAGCGGCCCCAGCATTTT. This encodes CASSEGTERPQHF.

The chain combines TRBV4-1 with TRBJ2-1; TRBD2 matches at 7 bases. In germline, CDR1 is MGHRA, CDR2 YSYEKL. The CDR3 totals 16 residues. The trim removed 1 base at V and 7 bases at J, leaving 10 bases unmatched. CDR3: CASSQASRGSGNEQFF. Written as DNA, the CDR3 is TGCGCCAGCAGCCAAGCGTCGCGGGGGTCGGGGAATGAGCAGTTCTTC.

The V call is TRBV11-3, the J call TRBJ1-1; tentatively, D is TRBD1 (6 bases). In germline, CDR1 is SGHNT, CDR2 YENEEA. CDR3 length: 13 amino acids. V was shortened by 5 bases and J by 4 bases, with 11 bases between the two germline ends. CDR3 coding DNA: TGTGCCAGCAGCCCAAGGGGGGGCACTGAAGCTTTCTTT. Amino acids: CASSPRGGTEAFF.

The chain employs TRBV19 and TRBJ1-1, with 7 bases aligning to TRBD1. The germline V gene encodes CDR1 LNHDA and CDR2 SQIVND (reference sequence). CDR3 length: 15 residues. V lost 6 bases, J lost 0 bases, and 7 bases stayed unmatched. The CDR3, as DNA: TGTGCCAGTAGAGCGGACAGGCTCATGAACACTGAAGCTTTCTTT. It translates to CASRADRLMNTEAFF.

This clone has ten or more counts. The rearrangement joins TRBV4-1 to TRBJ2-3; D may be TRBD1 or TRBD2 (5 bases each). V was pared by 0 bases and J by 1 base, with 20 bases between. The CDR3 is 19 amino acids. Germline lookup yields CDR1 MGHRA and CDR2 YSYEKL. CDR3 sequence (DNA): TGCGCCAGCAGCCAAGAGGGCCAAAGTCTCGGGGACCGCACAGATACGCAGTATTTT. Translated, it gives CASSQEGQSLGDRTDTQYF.

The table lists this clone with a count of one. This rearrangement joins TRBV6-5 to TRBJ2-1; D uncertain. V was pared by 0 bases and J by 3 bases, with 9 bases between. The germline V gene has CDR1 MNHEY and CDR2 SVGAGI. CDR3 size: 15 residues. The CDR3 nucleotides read TGTGCCAGCAGTTACTCCGGTGTTGGCTACAATGAGCAGTTCTTC. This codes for CASSYSGVGYNEQFF.

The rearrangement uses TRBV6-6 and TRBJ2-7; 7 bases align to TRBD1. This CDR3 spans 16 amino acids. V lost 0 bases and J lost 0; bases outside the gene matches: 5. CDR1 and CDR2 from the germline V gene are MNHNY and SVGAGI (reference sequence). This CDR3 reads CASSYSDRDSSYEQYF. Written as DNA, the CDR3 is TGTGCCAGCAGTTACTCGGACCGGGACAGCTCCTACGAGCAGTACTTC.

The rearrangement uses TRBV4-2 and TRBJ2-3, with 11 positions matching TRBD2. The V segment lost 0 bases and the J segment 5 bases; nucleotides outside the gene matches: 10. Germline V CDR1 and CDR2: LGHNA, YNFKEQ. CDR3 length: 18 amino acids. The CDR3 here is CASSQEVGGLAAQDTQYF. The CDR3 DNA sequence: TGTGCCAGCAGCCAAGAGGTGGGGGGACTAGCGGCACAAGATACGCAGTATTTT.

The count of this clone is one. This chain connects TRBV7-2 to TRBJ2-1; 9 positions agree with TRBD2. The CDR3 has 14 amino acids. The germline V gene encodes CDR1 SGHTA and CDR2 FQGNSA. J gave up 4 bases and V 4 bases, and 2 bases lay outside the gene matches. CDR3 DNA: TGTGCCAGCAGCTCGGGACTAGCTTACAATGAGCAGTTCTTC. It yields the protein CASSSGLAYNEQFF.

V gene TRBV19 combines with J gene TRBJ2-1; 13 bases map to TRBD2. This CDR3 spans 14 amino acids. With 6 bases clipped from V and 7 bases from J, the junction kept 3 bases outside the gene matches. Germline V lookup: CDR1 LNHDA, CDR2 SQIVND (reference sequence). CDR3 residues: CASRGLAGNNEQFF. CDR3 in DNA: TGTGCCAGTAGGGGACTAGCGGGAAATAATGAGCAGTTCTTC.

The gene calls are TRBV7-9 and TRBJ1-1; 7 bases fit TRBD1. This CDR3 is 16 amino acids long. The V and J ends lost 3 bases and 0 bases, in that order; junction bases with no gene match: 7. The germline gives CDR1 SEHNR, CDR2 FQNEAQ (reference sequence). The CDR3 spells CASSFFLGTVNTEAFF. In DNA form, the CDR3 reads TGTGCCAGCAGCTTCTTTTTGGGGACAGTGAACACTGAAGCTTTCTTT.

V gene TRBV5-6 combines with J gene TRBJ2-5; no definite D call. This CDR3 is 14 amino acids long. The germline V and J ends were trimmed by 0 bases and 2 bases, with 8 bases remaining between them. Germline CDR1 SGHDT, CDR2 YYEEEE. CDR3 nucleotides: TGTGCCAGCAGCTTGGGTCCTCCACAAGAGACCCAGTACTTC. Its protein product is CASSLGPPQETQYF.

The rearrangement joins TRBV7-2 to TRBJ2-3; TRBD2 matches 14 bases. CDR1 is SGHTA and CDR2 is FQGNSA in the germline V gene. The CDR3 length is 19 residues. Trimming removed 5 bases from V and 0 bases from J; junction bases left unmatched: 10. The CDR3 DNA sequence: TGTGCCAGCAGCCGCTGGGGACTAGCGGGAGCGACTAGCACAGATACGCAGTATTTT. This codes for CASSRWGLAGATSTDTQYF. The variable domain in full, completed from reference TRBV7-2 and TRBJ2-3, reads GAGVSQSPSNKVTEKGKDVELRCDPISGHTALYWYRQSLGQGLEFLIYFQGNSAPDKSGLPSDRFSAERTGGSVSTLTIQRTQQEDSAVYLCASSRWGLAGATSTDTQYFGPGTRLTVL.

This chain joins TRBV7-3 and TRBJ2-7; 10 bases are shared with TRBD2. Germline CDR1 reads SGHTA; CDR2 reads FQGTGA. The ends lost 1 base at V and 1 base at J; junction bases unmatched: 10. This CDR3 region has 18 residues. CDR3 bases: TGTGCCAGCAGCTTAAACCCGCCACTAGCGGGACTTTCCTACGAGCAGTACTTC. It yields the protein CASSLNPPLAGLSYEQYF.

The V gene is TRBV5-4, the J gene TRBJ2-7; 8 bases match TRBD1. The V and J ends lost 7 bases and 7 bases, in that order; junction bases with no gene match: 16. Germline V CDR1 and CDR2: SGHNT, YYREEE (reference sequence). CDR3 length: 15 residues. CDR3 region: CASSPWVDRAGEQYF. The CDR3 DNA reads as TGTGCCAGCTCCCCATGGGTGGACAGGGCTGGGGAGCAGTACTTC.

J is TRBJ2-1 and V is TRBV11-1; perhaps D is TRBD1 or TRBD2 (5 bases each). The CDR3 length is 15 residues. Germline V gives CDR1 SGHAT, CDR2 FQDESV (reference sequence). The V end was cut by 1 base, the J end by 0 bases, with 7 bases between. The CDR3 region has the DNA TGTGCCAGCAGCTTAGAGGGGAGCTCCTACAATGAGCAGTTCTTC. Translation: CASSLEGSSYNEQFF.

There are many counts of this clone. The CDR3 DNA is TGTGCCAGCAGCGTAGGGGACAGAAACAATGAGCAGTTCTTC. Protein product: CASSVGDRNNEQFF. The chain combines TRBV9 with TRBJ2-1, with TRBD1 matching 7 bases. The CDR3 covers 14 residues. With V trimmed by 0 bases and J by 5 bases, 2 bases remained unmatched. Per germline, CDR1 SGDLS and CDR2 YYNGEE.

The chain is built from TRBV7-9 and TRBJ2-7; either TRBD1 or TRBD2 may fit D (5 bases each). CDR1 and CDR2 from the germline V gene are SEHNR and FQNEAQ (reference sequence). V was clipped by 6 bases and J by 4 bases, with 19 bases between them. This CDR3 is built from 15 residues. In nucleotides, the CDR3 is TGTGCCAGCAGTTGGGAGCCAGGGAAGCGGTACGAGCAGTACTTC. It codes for CASSWEPGKRYEQYF.

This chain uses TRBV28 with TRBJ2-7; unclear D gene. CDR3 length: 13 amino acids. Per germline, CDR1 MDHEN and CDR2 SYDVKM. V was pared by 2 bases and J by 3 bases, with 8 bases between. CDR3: CASSLTQNYEQYF. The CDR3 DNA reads TGTGCCAGCAGTTTAACCCAGAACTACGAGCAGTACTTC.

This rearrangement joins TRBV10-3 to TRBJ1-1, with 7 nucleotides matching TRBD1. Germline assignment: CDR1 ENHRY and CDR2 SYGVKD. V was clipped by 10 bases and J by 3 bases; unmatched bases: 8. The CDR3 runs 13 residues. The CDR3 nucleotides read TGTGCCACCGCGGGACAGCTATACACTGAAGCTTTCTTT. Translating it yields CATAGQLYTEAFF.

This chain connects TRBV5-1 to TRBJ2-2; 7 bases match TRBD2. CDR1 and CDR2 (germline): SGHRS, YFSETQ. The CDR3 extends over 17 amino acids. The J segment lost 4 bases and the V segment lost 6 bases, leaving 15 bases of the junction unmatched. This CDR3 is CASKLQAGIATTGELFF. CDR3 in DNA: TGCGCCAGCAAGCTTCAAGCGGGGATAGCGACCACCGGGGAGCTGTTTTTT. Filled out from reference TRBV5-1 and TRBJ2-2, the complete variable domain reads KAGVTQTPRYLIKTRGQQVTLSCSPISGHRSVSWYQQTPGQGLQFLFEYFSETQRNKGNFPGRFSGRQFSNSRSEMNVSTLELGDSALYLCASKLQAGIATTGELFFGEGSRLTVL.